The present T cell receptor (beta chain) was sequenced within a study of molecular identifiers for immune sequencing clone quantification. The wider study: Sequencing covered four of five parts into which replicate RNA from about 20,000 or 100,000 naive CD8 cells was split.

Making the bulk TCR libraries relied on previously described methods and listed TCR primers. TCRdb fed the PCR reads into MiXCR, producing one record per CDR3 protein. The sample carries 400,000 to 600,000 distinct CDR3 sequences, 25% recorded once. About this clonotype itself: Its antigen is as yet unknown. This may arise from a read error, as a much more abundant clone is one base away.

Notes on the study in general: It was shown that clones above 20 RNA copies held over 99% of effector molecules, but under 1% in naive cells.

CDR1 is SGHRS and CDR2 is YFSETQ in the germline V gene. V lost 4 bases and J lost 4; bases outside the gene matches: 4. The CDR3 sequence is 15 residues long. The CD8+CD4-CCR7+CD45RA+ phenotype defined the sorted naive CD8 T cells. This receptor was taken from a human donor in good health. Some libraries in this study had Jurkat cell RNA spiked in. The chain carries TRBV5-1 and TRBJ2-1; 11 positions match TRBD2. Material for sequencing was naive CD8+ T cells from blood, with Jurkat cell RNA spiked in. The sample's subset: FACS-sorted CD8+CD4-CCR7+CD45RA+ naive T cells. CDR3 protein: CASSHTSGGYNEQFF. CDR3 nucleotides: TGCGCCAGCAGCCATACTAGCGGGGGATACAATGAGCAGTTCTTC.